The rows below give T cell receptor beta chains drawn from one sample of a study of cytomegalovirus exposure and HLA in healthy donors. Clones were sequenced by immunoSEQ multiplex PCR, and TCRdb holds only the in-frame ones, with some missing. Altogether some 76,000 clones are present, approximately 80% being singletons, with the ten largest covering approximately 8.9%. Sequenced input: PBMCs. These receptors were taken from a woman between 35 and 50 years old in good health and CMV-seropositive. Each CDR3 is given with its conserved first and last residue. D genes are given only for firm matches. Some rows mark clone size as missing; the rest say once, few, many or name a class of expanded clone.

TRBV7-2,TRBJ2-1,TRBD2,.,CASSLEGTSGYNEQFF,TGTGCCAGCAGCTTAGAAGGGACTAGCGGCTACAATGAGCAGTTCTTC
TRBV7-2,TRBJ1-2,TRBD1,.,CASSLVGTGWYGYTF,TGTGCCAGCAGCTTAGTGGGGACAGGGTGGTATGGCTACACCTTC
TRBV29-1,TRBJ1-2,.,.,CSAVTGPANYGYTF,TGCAGCGCCGTGACAGGCCCAGCTAACTATGGCTACACCTTC
TRBV19,TRBJ1-2,.,.,CASTSTRREDYGYTF,TGTGCCAGTACCTCTACTAGAAGGGAGGACTATGGCTACACCTTC
TRBV5-4,TRBJ1-1,.,.,CASSLKGREFTEAFF,TGTGCCAGCAGCCTGAAGGGGCGGGAGTTTACTGAAGCTTTCTTT
TRBV15,TRBJ2-1,.,once,CATSRASNEQFF,TGTGCCACCAGCAGAGCTAGCAATGAGCAGTTCTTC
TRBV5-6,TRBJ1-2,TRBD1,.,CASKRTGNYGYTF,TGTGCCAGCAAAAGGACAGGGAACTATGGCTACACCTTC
TRBV11-2,TRBJ2-7,TRBD2,many,CASSQDPQRGGDEQYF,TGTGCCAGCAGCCAAGATCCCCAGCGGGGGGGCGACGAGCAGTACTTC
TRBV4-3,TRBJ1-2,.,.,CASSQEITDYYGYTF,TGCGCCAGCAGCCAAGAAATCACGGACTACTATGGCTACACCTTC
TRBV5-4,TRBJ1-1,.,once,CASSSPRGAEITEAFF,TGTGCCAGCAGCTCTCCCCGGGGGGCTGAAATCACTGAAGCTTTCTTT
TRBV28,TRBJ1-4,.,.,CASSPGFGTPTNEKLFF,TGTGCCAGCAGTCCGGGGTTTGGGACACCAACTAATGAAAAACTGTTTTTT
TRBV6-6,TRBJ1-5,.,.,CASRGGPQNNQPQHF,TGTGCCAGCAGAGGGGGTCCCCAGAACAATCAGCCCCAGCATTTT
TRBV30,TRBJ2-3,.,.,CAWSLQGPSTDTQYF,TGTGCCTGGAGTCTCCAGGGTCCTAGCACAGATACGCAGTATTTT
TRBV5-6,TRBJ2-7,TRBD1,.,CASSYPDRDEQYF,TGTGCCAGCAGCTATCCTGACAGGGACGAGCAGTACTTC
TRBV7-2,TRBJ2-7,.,.,CASSLVLEAYEQYF,TGTGCCAGCAGCTTAGTCTTAGAAGCCTACGAGCAGTACTTC
TRBV18,TRBJ1-1,TRBD1,.,CASSQDRSYTEAFF,TGTGCCAGCTCACAGGACAGGAGCTACACTGAAGCTTTCTTT
TRBV20-1,TRBJ1-1,.,.,CSARGYGEVFF,TGCAGTGCTAGGGGCTACGGGGAAGTTTTCTTT
TRBV18,TRBJ1-5,.,.,CASSPSGHYSNQPQHF,TGTGCCAGCTCACCGAGTGGACATTATAGCAATCAGCCCCAGCATTTT
TRBV28,TRBJ1-2,.,.,CASQIRTDNGYTF,TGTGCCAGCCAGATCCGGACAGACAATGGCTACACCTTC
TRBV11-3,TRBJ2-7,.,.,CASSLEGQSYEQYF,TGTGCCAGCAGCCTGGAGGGACAGTCCTACGAGCAGTACTTC
TRBV7-9,TRBJ1-1,.,.,CASSLTNTEAFF,TGTGCCAGCAGCTTGACAAACACTGAAGCTTTCTTT
TRBV6-5,TRBJ2-5,.,.,CASRTDTEETQYF,TGTGCCAGCAGAACGGACACTGAAGAGACCCAGTACTTC
TRBV11-2,TRBJ1-2,TRBD1,few,CASSLGFRGLDYGYTF,TGTGCCAGCAGCTTAGGTTTCAGGGGGCTTGACTATGGCTACACCTTC
TRBV4-2,TRBJ1-3,TRBD1,.,CASSQDGTGGKNTIYF,TGTGCCAGCAGCCAAGATGGGACAGGGGGAAAAAACACCATATATTTT
TRBV7-2,TRBJ1-4,.,once,CASSSQINEKLFF,TGTGCCAGCAGCTCCCAGATTAATGAAAAACTGTTTTTT
TRBV19,TRBJ1-1,.,.,CASSIDRAVGTEAFF,TGTGCCAGTAGTATAGATCGAGCGGTGGGCACTGAAGCTTTCTTT
TRBV9,TRBJ1-2,.,.,CASSSRAFPNYGYTF,TGTGCCAGCAGCTCCCGTGCGTTCCCTAACTATGGCTACACCTTC
TRBV29-1,TRBJ1-5,.,.,CSVGDSNQPQHF,TGCAGCGTTGGCGATAGCAATCAGCCCCAGCATTTT
TRBV25-1,TRBJ2-7,TRBD2,once,CASRPQAGSSYEQYF,TGTGCCAGCAGGCCTCAAGCGGGAAGCTCCTACGAGCAGTACTTC
TRBV4-1,TRBJ1-2,TRBD1,.,CASSHVKGQFYGYTF,TGCGCCAGCAGCCATGTGAAGGGACAGTTCTATGGCTACACCTTC
TRBV29-1,TRBJ2-4,.,.,CSVTRTQAKNIQYF,TGCAGCGTTACGCGTACTCAAGCCAAAAACATTCAGTACTTC